This TCR beta chain originates from a study of human T cells and chemical hapten exposure. This clonotype showed up just a few times. J lost 10 bases, V lost 6 bases, and 7 bases had no gene match. This CDR3 comprises 14 residues. Unfractionated whole blood served as the source for total RNA extraction. Each CDR3 protein is one row after TCRdb ran MiXCR on the 5' RACE reads. The data hold roughly 81,000 distinct CDR3 sequences, with more than 15% observed a single time. This receptor was taken from a female donor in good health. The J gene is TRBJ1-6, the V gene TRBV12-3 or TRBV12-4; 9 nucleotides line up with TRBD1. In DNA form, the CDR3 reads TGTGCCAGCAGCACGACAGGGGGACGGTCACCCCTCCACTTT. This encodes CASSTTGGRSPLHF.